This TCR beta chain was documented in a study of T cell changes during pregnancy in multiple sclerosis (dated by TCRdb to about 2019). In the study overall: Changes in the T cell repertoire over the course of pregnancy were examined in this study in women with multiple sclerosis.

Details on this clone: It has no known antigen specificity. No base-level quality is on record; no much larger clone is a single base apart.

The library was generated by the immunoSEQ multiplex PCR assay. This immuneACCESS table, as held by TCRdb, lists in-frame sequences with V and J called but not all clones. Of the missing ones, under half trace to an unresolved V gene in checked studies; the others have no known cause. This sample lists about 75,000 clones; 90% to 95% were detected once. The top ten clones comprise roughly 0.14% of the sample. The CDR3 starts with the cysteine, ends with the phenylalanine, and has 17 residues. Kept here is only the CDR3 DNA, which spans 51 bases and is read in frame from base 1. CDR1 and CDR2 (SGHTA, FQGNSA) derive from the germline V gene. Germline trimming: 7 bases from V, 0 bases from J; junction bases outside gene matches: 14.

This TCR came from a female donor with multiple sclerosis, enrolled in a pregnancy study. Here the sequenced sample was CD4+ T cells from peripheral blood mononuclear cells, taken after pregnancy. The sequence is built from TRBV7-2 and TRBJ2-5; 7 bases in between match TRBD2. CDR3 reads: CASTYWGGSIYQETQYF. The nucleotide sequence is given as TGTGCCAGCACCTATTGGGGGGGTTCTATTTACCAAGAGACCCAGTACTTC.